The source of this T cell receptor beta chain is a study of human T cells and chemical hapten exposure. Sample time point: patch test 1, 2 weeks after DPC sensitization. The treatment denotes: therapeutic diphenylcyclopropenone sensitization with weekly scalp DPC. Blood sampling occurred before each patch-test application. A note on this clonotype: Its antigen is not identified.

With 0 bases removed from V and 8 bases from J, the gap between germline ends came to 10 bases. This CDR3 comprises 14 residues. Germline CDR1 is MGHRA and CDR2 is YSYEKL. Study-wide findings and caveats: Donors, who had alopecia, may show an immune response that differs from healthy people's.

Single cDNA molecules in the library carried unique molecular identifiers attached during preparation. TCRdb used MiXCR to reprocess the RACE reads, holding one entry per CDR3 protein. The table has 75,000 to 100,000 distinct CDR3 sequences, roughly an eighth seen once. The J gene is TRBJ1-4, the V gene TRBV4-1; D unclear. The receptor was isolated from a woman aged 40 to 55 with alopecia areata. Some clones in this sample may be carry-over from other donors' samples. Material: whole blood, obtained in connection with sensitization to the hapten diphenylcyclopropenone (DPC). CDR3 bases: TGCGCCAGCAGCCAAGACTGGCCGGGGGAAAAACTGTTTTTT. The encoded protein is CASSQDWPGEKLFF.